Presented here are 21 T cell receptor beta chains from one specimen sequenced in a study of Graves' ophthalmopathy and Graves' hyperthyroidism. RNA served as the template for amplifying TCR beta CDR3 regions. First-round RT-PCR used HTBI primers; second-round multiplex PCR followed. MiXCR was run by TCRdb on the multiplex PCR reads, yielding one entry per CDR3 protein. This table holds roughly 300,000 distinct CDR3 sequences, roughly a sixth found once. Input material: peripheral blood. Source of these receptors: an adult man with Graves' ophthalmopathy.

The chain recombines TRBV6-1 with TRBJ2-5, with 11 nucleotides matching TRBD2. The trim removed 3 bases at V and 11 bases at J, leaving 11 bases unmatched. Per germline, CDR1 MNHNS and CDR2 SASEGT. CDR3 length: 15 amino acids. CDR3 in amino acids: CASSDRIAGGAAQYF. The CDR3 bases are TGTGCCAGCAGTGATAGAATAGCGGGGGGGGCGGCACAGTACTTC.

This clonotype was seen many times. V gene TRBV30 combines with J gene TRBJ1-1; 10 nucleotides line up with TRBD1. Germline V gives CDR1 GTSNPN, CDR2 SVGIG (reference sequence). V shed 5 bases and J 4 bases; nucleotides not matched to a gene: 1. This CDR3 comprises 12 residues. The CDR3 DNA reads TGTGCCTGGGACAGGGGGCCCACTGAAGCTTTCTTT. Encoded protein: CAWDRGPTEAFF.

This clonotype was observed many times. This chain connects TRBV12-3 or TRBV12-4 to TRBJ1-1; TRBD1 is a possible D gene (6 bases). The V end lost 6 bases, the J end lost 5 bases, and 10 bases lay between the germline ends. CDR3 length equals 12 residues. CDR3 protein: CASSGGRTEAFF. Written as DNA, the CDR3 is TGTGCCAGCAGCGGGGGGCGGACTGAAGCTTTCTTT.

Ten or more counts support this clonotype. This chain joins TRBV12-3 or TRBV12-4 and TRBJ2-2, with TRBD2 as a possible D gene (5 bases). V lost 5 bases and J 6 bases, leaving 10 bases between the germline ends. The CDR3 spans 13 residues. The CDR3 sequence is CASSDGLPGELFF. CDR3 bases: TGTGCCAGCAGTGACGGACTCCCCGGGGAGCTGTTTTTT.

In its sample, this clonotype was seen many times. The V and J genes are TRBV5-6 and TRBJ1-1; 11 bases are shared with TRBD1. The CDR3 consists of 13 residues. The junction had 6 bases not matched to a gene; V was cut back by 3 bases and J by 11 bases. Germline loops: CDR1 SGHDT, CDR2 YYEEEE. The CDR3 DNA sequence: TGTGCCAGCAGCTGGGGACAGGGGGGATCGGCTTTCTTT. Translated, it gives CASSWGQGGSAFF.

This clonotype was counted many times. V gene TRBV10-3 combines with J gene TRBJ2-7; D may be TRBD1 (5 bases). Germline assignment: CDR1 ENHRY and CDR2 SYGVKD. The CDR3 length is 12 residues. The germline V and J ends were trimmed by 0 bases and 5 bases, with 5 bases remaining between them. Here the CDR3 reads CAISESRDEQYF. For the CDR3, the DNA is TGTGCCATCAGTGAGTCCAGGGACGAGCAGTACTTC.

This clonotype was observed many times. CDR3 in DNA: TGTGCCAGCAGTTTGGTCTTGGGGAATCAGCCCCAGCATTTT. Encoded protein: CASSLVLGNQPQHF. The chain has TRBV28 and TRBJ1-5; D not resolved. V shed 3 bases and J shed 4 bases, with 10 bases lying between them. This CDR3 comprises 14 residues. Germline V gives CDR1 MDHEN, CDR2 SYDVKM.

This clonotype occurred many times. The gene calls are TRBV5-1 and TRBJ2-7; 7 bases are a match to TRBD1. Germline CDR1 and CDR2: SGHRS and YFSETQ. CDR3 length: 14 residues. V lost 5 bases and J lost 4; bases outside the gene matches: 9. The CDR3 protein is CASSETGTGYEQYF. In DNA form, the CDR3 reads TGCGCCAGCAGTGAGACAGGGACGGGATACGAGCAGTACTTC. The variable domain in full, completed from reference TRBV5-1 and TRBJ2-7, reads KAGVTQTPRYLIKTRGQQVTLSCSPISGHRSVSWYQQTPGQGLQFLFEYFSETQRNKGNFPGRFSGRQFSNSRSEMNVSTLELGDSALYLCASSETGTGYEQYFGPGTRLTVT.

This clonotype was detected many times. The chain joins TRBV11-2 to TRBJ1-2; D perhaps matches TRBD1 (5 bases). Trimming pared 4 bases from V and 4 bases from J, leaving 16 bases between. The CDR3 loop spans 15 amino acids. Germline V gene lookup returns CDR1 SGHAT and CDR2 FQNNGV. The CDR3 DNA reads TGTGCCAGCAGCTGGGGGTCGGAACAGAGCTATGGCTACACCTTC. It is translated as CASSWGSEQSYGYTF.

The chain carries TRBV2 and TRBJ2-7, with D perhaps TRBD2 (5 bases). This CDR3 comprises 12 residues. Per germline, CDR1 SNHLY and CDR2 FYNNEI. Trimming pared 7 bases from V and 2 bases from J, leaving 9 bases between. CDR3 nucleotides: TGTGCCAGCATGGGAGCCGCCTACGAGCAGTACTTC. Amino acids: CASMGAAYEQYF.

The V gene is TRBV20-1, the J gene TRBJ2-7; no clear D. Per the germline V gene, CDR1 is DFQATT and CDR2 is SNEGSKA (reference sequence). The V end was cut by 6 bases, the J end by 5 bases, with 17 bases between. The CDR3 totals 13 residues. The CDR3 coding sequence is TGCAGTGCAGTCAAGGACCGGTGGGACGAGCAGTACTTC. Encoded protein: CSAVKDRWDEQYF.

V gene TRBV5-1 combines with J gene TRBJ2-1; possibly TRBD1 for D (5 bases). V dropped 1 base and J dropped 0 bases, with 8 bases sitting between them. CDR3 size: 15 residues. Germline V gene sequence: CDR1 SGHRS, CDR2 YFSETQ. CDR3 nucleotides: TGCGCCAGCAGCTTGAGGGGATTCTCCTACAATGAGCAGTTCTTC. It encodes CASSLRGFSYNEQFF.

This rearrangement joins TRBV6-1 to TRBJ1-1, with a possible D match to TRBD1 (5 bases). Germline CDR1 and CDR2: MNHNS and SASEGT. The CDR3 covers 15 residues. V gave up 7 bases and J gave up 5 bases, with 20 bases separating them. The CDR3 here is CASILRGDGLTEAFF. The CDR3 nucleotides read TGTGCCAGCATCTTACGGGGGGACGGTCTTACTGAAGCTTTCTTT.

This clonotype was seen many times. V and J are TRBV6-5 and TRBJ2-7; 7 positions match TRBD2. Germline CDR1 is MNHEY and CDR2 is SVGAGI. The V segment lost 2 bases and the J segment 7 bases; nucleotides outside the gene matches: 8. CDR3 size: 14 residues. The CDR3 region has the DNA TGTGCCAGCAGTTACAACGCGGGGGTCTGGGAGCAGTACTTC. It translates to CASSYNAGVWEQYF.

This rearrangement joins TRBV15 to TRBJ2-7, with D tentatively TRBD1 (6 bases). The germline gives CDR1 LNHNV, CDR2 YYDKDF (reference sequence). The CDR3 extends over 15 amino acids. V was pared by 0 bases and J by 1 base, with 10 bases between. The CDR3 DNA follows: TGTGCCACCAGCAGAGATAAGGACAGATCCTACGAGCAGTACTTC. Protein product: CATSRDKDRSYEQYF.

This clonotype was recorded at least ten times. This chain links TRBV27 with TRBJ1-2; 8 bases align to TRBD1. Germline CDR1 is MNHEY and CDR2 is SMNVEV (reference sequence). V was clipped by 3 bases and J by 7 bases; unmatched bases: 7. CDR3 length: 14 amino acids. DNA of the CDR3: TGTGCCAGCAGTTTCCAGACAGGGGTTCCTGGCTACACCTTC. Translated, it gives CASSFQTGVPGYTF.

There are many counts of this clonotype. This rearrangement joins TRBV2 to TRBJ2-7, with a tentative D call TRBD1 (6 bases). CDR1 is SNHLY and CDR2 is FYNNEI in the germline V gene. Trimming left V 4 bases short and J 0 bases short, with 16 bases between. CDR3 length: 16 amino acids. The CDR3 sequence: CASSAGLTGSSYEQYF. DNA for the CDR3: TGTGCCAGCAGTGCTGGTTTAACAGGGTCCTCCTACGAGCAGTACTTC.

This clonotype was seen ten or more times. CDR3 sequence: CASQRTGDTGELFF. Here the CDR3 DNA reads TGTGCCAGCCAGAGGACAGGGGACACCGGGGAGCTGTTTTTT. The V call is TRBV19, the J call TRBJ2-2, with 9 positions matching TRBD1. This CDR3 is 14 amino acids long. Germline values: CDR1 LNHDA, CDR2 SQIVND (reference sequence). Unmatched junction bases numbered 5, after V lost 9 bases and J lost 3 bases.

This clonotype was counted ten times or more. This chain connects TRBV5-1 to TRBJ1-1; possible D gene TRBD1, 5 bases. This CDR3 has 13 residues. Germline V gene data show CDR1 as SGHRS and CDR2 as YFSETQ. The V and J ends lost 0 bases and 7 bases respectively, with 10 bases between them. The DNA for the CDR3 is TGCGCCAGCAGCTTGGAAGGGGATGTTGAAGCTTTCTTT. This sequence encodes CASSLEGDVEAFF. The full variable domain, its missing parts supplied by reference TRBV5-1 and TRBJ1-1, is KAGVTQTPRYLIKTRGQQVTLSCSPISGHRSVSWYQQTPGQGLQFLFEYFSETQRNKGNFPGRFSGRQFSNSRSEMNVSTLELGDSALYLCASSLEGDVEAFFGQGTRLTVV.

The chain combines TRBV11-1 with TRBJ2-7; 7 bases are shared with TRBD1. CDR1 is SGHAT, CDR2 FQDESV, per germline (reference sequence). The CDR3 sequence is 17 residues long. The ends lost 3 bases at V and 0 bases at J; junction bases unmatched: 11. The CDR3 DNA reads TGTGCCAGCAGCTTTAAGCTGAGGGGGCGTAGCTCCTACGAGCAGTACTTC. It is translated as CASSFKLRGRSSYEQYF.

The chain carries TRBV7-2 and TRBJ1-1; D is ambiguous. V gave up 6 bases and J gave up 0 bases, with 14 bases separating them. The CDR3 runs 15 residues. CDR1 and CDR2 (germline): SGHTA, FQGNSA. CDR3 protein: CASSLSRTVNTEAFF. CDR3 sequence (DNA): TGTGCCAGCAGTTTATCCCGGACGGTGAACACTGAAGCTTTCTTT.